These 8 T cell receptor beta chains originate from one sample sequenced in a study of Ad26.COV2.S vaccination and SARS-CoV-2 variants. Described treatment: roughly 18 received Ad26.COV2.S at low or high dose, single or two shots; several received placebo; per-sample allocation not given. At day 63 after the first vaccine or placebo injection, samples were drawn. Using immunoSEQ multiplex PCR, the repertoire was profiled, and TCRdb retains in-frame clones only, with some absent. The table has some 640,000 clones, more than 80% seen once. Here the sequenced sample was peripheral blood, taken in a trial of Ad26.COV2.S vaccine versus placebo. Every receptor here comes from a person between 18 and 65 years old who received the Ad26.COV2.S COVID-19 vaccine or a placebo.

The V and J genes are TRBV19 and TRBJ2-3, with D perhaps given as TRBD1 or TRBD2 (5 bases each). Deletions cut 4 bases from V and 5 bases from J, with 10 bases between. The V gene's germline CDR1 is LNHDA and CDR2 SQIVND (reference sequence). CDR3 size: 13 residues. In DNA, the CDR3 is TGTGCCAGTAGTACCGGGACGAGAGATACGCAGTATTTT. It codes for CASSTGTRDTQYF.

The chain joins TRBV30 to TRBJ2-1; 8 bases are shared with TRBD2. The germline CDR1 and CDR2 sequences are GTSNPN and SVGIG (reference sequence). The V and J ends lost 4 bases and 4 bases, in that order; junction bases with no gene match: 12. The CDR3 consists of 16 residues. The CDR3 reads CAWIQEGSGGYNEQFF. The CDR3 DNA reads TGTGCCTGGATCCAGGAAGGCAGCGGGGGTTACAATGAGCAGTTCTTC.

The chain links TRBV5-1 to TRBJ2-7, with 10 positions matching TRBD2. The ends lost 4 bases at V and 7 bases at J; junction bases unmatched: 17. Per germline, CDR1 SGHRS and CDR2 YFSETQ. CDR3 size: 17 residues. The DNA for the CDR3 is TGCGCCAGCAGCCTTCGGCCTCTAGCGGGAGTCGTTGGAGAGCAGTACTTC. Residues: CASSLRPLAGVVGEQYF.

The V call is TRBV5-4, the J call TRBJ1-3; D is unresolved. CDR1 and CDR2 (germline): SGHNT, YYREEE (reference sequence). The CDR3 totals 15 residues. The ends were cut back, 0 bases at V and 1 base at J, with 8 bases in the middle. CDR3 loop: CASSLVGGSGNTIYF. CDR3 coding DNA: TGTGCCAGCAGCTTGGTAGGCGGTTCTGGAAACACCATATATTTT.

This clone is a singleton in its sample. J is TRBJ1-2 and V is TRBV6-5; TRBD1 matches at 10 bases. This CDR3 has 14 residues. Per germline, CDR1 MNHEY and CDR2 SVGAGI. The V gene end was trimmed by 6 bases and the J gene end by 6 bases; junction bases not matched to a gene: 7. CDR3 DNA: TGTGCCAGCAGCCGCCCCGGGACAGGGGATGGCTACACCTTC. It specifies CASSRPGTGDGYTF.

In this sample, this clone turned up once. V is TRBV12-3 or TRBV12-4 and J is TRBJ1-6, with D unclear. The CDR3 consists of 12 residues. V was shortened by 6 bases and J by 7 bases, with 7 bases between the two germline ends. As DNA, the CDR3 is TGTGCCAGCAGGCGGAGGAATTCACCCCTCCACTTT. Translated: CASRRRNSPLHF.

This clone was recorded only once. V is TRBV6-5 and J is TRBJ2-7, with 12 bases identical to TRBD1. CDR3 length: 15 amino acids. V was clipped by 0 bases and J by 7 bases; unmatched bases: 4. Germline values: CDR1 MNHEY, CDR2 SVGAGI. CDR3 DNA sequence: TGTGCCAGCAGTTACTCGGGACAGGGGGCGGGTGAGCAGTACTTC. Translation gives CASSYSGQGAGEQYF.

This CDR3 reads CASSSPDNEQFF. Written as DNA, the CDR3 is TGTGCCAGCAGCTCCCCTGACAATGAGCAGTTCTTC. The chain has TRBV7-3 and TRBJ2-1; D gene uncertain. V lost 4 bases, J lost 5 bases, and 6 bases lay in between. The length of the CDR3 is 12 residues. Germline values: CDR1 SGHTA, CDR2 FQGTGA.